This entry concerns a single TCR beta chain. Antigen: not known. The sample comes from a study of cytomegalovirus exposure and HLA in healthy donors. Study results and limitations: The study recorded around 160 TCR beta chains that were cytomegalovirus-associated. CMV antigen specificity of a few CMV-associated chains was confirmed in vitro. Reportedly, HLA-A and HLA-B alleles of most subjects were accurately predicted from TCR beta. In a later analysis, common viral pathogens appeared linked to several of the most significant clusters.

60 Vbeta and 13 Jbeta primers were used in PCR. The table came from immunoSEQ multiplex PCR; TCRdb's copy has only in-frame clones and leaves some out. The table includes some 160,000 clones, 76% detected once. The CDR3 is 15 residues long. The V gene's germline CDR1 is MNHEY and CDR2 SMNVEV (reference sequence). The germline V and J ends were trimmed by 4 bases and 0 bases, with 13 bases remaining between them. The sequence derives from a woman aged 40 to 50 in good health and CMV-seronegative. This chain links TRBV27 with TRBJ2-7; the D is unclear. The sequenced sample consisted of PBMCs. Written as DNA, the CDR3 is TGTGCCAGCAGTTCGGAGTACTCAACCTCCTACGAGCAGTACTTC. Amino acids: CASSSEYSTSYEQYF.